The 3 T cell receptor beta chains below were found in one sample sequenced in a study of persistence of HIV-infected CD4 T cells. This was the immunoSEQ version 4 assay in survey mode. The repertoire was sequenced with immunoSEQ multiplex PCR; TCRdb's copy has only in-frame clones and lacks some. The sample shows some 30,000 clones, about 80% of them seen only once. Lysates of CMV-infected fibroblasts at 9 to 10 ug/mL stimulated these cells. Memory cells lacking CD40L and CD69 with high CD45RO were sorted. Antigens of these TCRs are unknown. The material was CD4+ T cells sorted from PBMCs after approximately 19-hour stimulation, obtained from a patient who received antiretroviral therapy. Every receptor here comes from an adult woman with HIV who was CMV-seropositive.

The rearrangement links TRBV7-2 to TRBJ2-1; the D is unclear. The CDR3 is 14 residues long. Germline V gene sequence: CDR1 SGHTA, CDR2 FQGNSA. V dropped 6 bases and J dropped 10 bases, with 19 bases sitting between them. CDR3 in DNA: TGTGCCAGCAGATCCGTCGGGCGGACCGGGGAGCAGTTCTTC. It specifies CASRSVGRTGEQFF.

The chain joins TRBV3-1 (or the pseudogene TRBV3-2) to TRBJ2-3; TRBD1 matches 7 bases. Trimming took 2 bases from V and 7 from J; bases not matched to a gene: 9. This CDR3 region has 15 residues. Germline CDR1 and CDR2: LGHDT and YNNKEL (reference sequence). CDR3 residues: CASSQTRQGVNTQYF. The CDR3 nucleotides are TGTGCCAGCAGCCAAACCCGACAGGGTGTTAATACGCAGTATTTT.

The chain employs TRBV6-4 and TRBJ2-2, with a possible D match to TRBD1 (6 bases). The V end was cut by 0 bases, the J end by 0 bases, with 17 bases between. Looked up from germline, CDR1 is MRHNA and CDR2 is SNTAGT. The CDR3 loop spans 19 amino acids. The CDR3 spells CASSDSRRQASSNTGELFF. The CDR3 nucleotides read TGTGCCAGCAGTGACTCGAGAAGACAGGCAAGTTCGAACACCGGGGAGCTGTTTTTT.